This TCR beta chain was documented in a study of T cell responses to AZD1222 COVID-19 vaccine. The repertoire was sequenced with immunoSEQ multiplex PCR; TCRdb's copy has only in-frame clones and lacks some. The table includes 87,000 or so clones, around 87% detected once. Findings and caveats of the study: Clonal diversity was possibly underestimated, and white British individuals and females predominated among donors. Regions 160-218 and 743-854 dominated among vaccine-associated CD4 TCRs spanning spike.

The germline CDR1 and CDR2 sequences are MDHEN and SYDVKM. The CDR3 is 12 residues long. V lost 5 bases, J lost 12 bases, and 10 bases stayed unmatched. Only a few counts were recorded for this clone. Its antigen is as yet unknown. The source of this sequence is an adult in good health. V is TRBV28 and J is TRBJ2-7; 7 positions match TRBD1. Sequenced material: peripheral blood, taken on day 0 of AZD1222 vaccination. The CDR3 region has the DNA TGTGCCAGCAGTATAGGACAGGCCGGTCGGTACTTC. Amino acid sequence: CASSIGQAGRYF.